The source of this T cell receptor beta chain is a study of blood T cells in healthy people across ages. Findings of the study overall: Conclusively comparing naive with antigen-experienced cells was impossible with unsorted PBMCs. TCR beta diversity, measured per million T cells, fell in a roughly linear way with age. A greater number of naive CD4+ cells and higher diversity distinguished long-lived donors from aged donors.

Germline loops: CDR1 SGHVS, CDR2 FNYEAQ. The CDR3 sequence is 18 residues long. Next came a second PCR, run for about 6 to 11 cycles, which used a sample-barcoded 5' primer along with a J-beta primer mix. Using its own MiXCR run on the 5' RACE reads, TCRdb lists one record per CDR3 protein. The table includes fewer than 1 million distinct CDR3 sequences, under 45% detected once. On this clonotype: Its antigen is as yet unknown. Compared with germline, one end of the junction differs, possibly owing to a read error.

Sample: blood. The chain links TRBV7-6 to TRBJ2-1; TRBD2 matches at 10 bases. This clonotype was sampled from a man between 60 and 75 years old in good health. The CDR3 DNA is TGTGCCGGCAGCTTAGGAATCGCTAGCGGGGGTGTAGGCGATGAGCAGTTCTTC. Amino acid sequence: CAGSLGIASGGVGDEQFF.